The 20 T cell receptor beta chains presented below share a single source sample, sequenced in a study of post-analysis software for immune sequencing data. Whole-study results and caveats: Four or five TRBV segments occurring more often in patients than controls included TRBV5-6, TRBV5-1 and TRBV20-1.

Antigens for these TCRs are unknown. Included in the TCR beta cDNA libraries were unique molecular identifiers. MiXCR was run by TCRdb on the PCR reads, yielding one entry per CDR3 protein. This table has hundreds of thousands of distinct CDR3 sequences, 30% appearing once. Sequenced: blood. These receptors originate from a girl aged 5-17 years with multiple sclerosis.

This clonotype was recorded a few times. The chain is built from TRBV29-1 and TRBJ1-4; D possibly corresponds to TRBD1 (5 bases). The CDR3 spans 13 residues. The germline CDR1 and CDR2 sequences are SQVTM and ANQGSEA. The V end was cut by 6 bases, the J end by 8 bases, with 16 bases between. As DNA, the CDR3 is TGCAGCGTGTTGGGGCATGGGAGCGAAAAACTGTTTTTT. Translating gives CSVLGHGSEKLFF.

This clonotype was observed a single time. The chain is built from TRBV25-1 and TRBJ2-7, with 11 bases identical to TRBD2. V trimming: 2 bases; J trimming: 2 bases; junction bases outside the gene matches: 8. The germline gives CDR1 MGHDK, CDR2 SYGVNS. The CDR3 is made up of 17 amino acids. CDR3 coding DNA: TGTGCCAGCAGTGAAAGCACCGGGACTAGCGGTACCTACGAGCAGTACTTC. Protein sequence: CASSESTGTSGTYEQYF.

This clonotype was counted a few times. In nucleotides, the CDR3 is TGTGCCAGCAGCTCGACGGGGGTTGGTTCCCACGAGCAGTACTTC. The encoded protein is CASSSTGVGSHEQYF. J is TRBJ2-5 and V is TRBV7-9; D may be TRBD2 (6 bases). With the DNA end fitting TRBJ2-7 better, the J assignment may be wrong. The CDR3 loop spans 15 amino acids. Germline V CDR1 and CDR2: SEHNR, FQNEAQ (reference sequence).

This clonotype was seen a few times. The chain is built from TRBV27 and TRBJ1-4, with TRBD1 matching 7 bases. J was trimmed by 7 bases and V by 3 bases; bases with no gene match: 11. Germline CDR1 reads MNHEY; CDR2 reads SMNVEV (reference sequence). The CDR3 consists of 16 residues. CDR3: CASSLRHDRVGEKLFF. The DNA of the CDR3 is TGTGCCAGCAGTTTGCGCCACGACAGGGTGGGTGAAAAACTGTTTTTT.

The chain employs TRBV5-6 and TRBJ2-3; 7 bases map to TRBD1. With 7 bases clipped from V and 8 bases from J, the junction kept 4 bases outside the gene matches. The V gene's germline CDR1 is SGHDT and CDR2 YYEEEE. The CDR3 sequence is 11 residues long. The CDR3 nucleotides read TGTGCCAGCGGGGACAGTCCTACGCAGTATTTT. It translates to CASGDSPTQYF.

This clonotype occurred once. The J gene is TRBJ1-2, the V gene TRBV7-9; 9 bases are a match to TRBD1. The CDR3 is 16 residues long. V lost 3 bases to trimming and J lost 6 bases; unmatched junction nucleotides: 11. From germline, CDR1 is SEHNR and CDR2 FQNEAQ (reference sequence). CDR3 residues: CASSFTGTGRANGYTF. The DNA for the CDR3 is TGTGCCAGCAGCTTTACCGGGACAGGGAGGGCCAATGGCTACACCTTC.

There are a few counts of this clonotype. The junction does not match germline at one end; this may be a read error. Written as DNA, the CDR3 is TGTGCCAGCAGCTTAGATGCGGGCCCCTATGGCCACACCTTC. Translating it yields CASSLDAGPYGHTF. The chain joins TRBV7-2 to TRBJ1-2; no firm D call. The CDR3 is made up of 14 amino acids. Germline V gene lookup returns CDR1 SGHTA and CDR2 FQGNSA.

Turning to this clonotype: An end of the junction does not agree with germline; a read error may underlie this. The chain has TRBV6-1 and TRBJ2-5; tentatively, D is TRBD2 (5 bases). This CDR3 is built from 17 residues. Germline V lookup: CDR1 MNHNS, CDR2 SASEGT. The CDR3: CASHSLRTPQNQGTQYF. The CDR3 DNA reads as TGTGCCAGCCACTCCCTGAGGACTCCCCAGAACCAAGGGACCCAGTACTTC.

The chain is built from TRBV7-9 and TRBJ2-1; no definite D call. V gave up 3 bases and J gave up 2 bases, with 8 bases separating them. The germline V gene encodes CDR1 SEHNR and CDR2 FQNEAQ (reference sequence). The CDR3 has 14 residues. CDR3 loop: CASSFAGTYNEQFF. The CDR3 nucleotides read TGTGCCAGCAGCTTCGCTGGAACCTACAATGAGCAGTTCTTC.

This chain joins TRBV7-2 and TRBJ2-5; D call uncertain. The length of the CDR3 is 13 residues. Germline V CDR1 and CDR2: SGHTA, FQGNSA. V was pared by 4 bases and J by 3 bases, with 9 bases between. The CDR3 is CASSSRTEETQYF. Here the CDR3 DNA reads TGTGCCAGCAGCTCGAGGACGGAAGAGACCCAGTACTTC.

In DNA form, the CDR3 reads TGTGCCAGCAGTGAGGCAGGGTATCTGCTCGGGGCCAACGTCCTGACTTTC. Its protein is CASSEAGYLLGANVLTF. This sequence joins TRBV25-1 and TRBJ2-6; possibly TRBD1 for D (5 bases). Germline V gene data show CDR1 as MGHDK and CDR2 as SYGVNS. Deletions cut 3 bases from V and 4 bases from J, with 16 bases between. This CDR3 is built from 17 residues.

This clonotype was seen repeatedly, ten times or more. CDR3 loop: CASSRLGNEQFF. CDR3 bases: TGTGCCAGCAGTCGACTTGGGAATGAGCAGTTCTTC. The chain carries TRBV12-3 or TRBV12-4 and TRBJ2-1; no definite D call. V was pared by 5 bases and J by 7 bases, with 9 bases between. The CDR3 is 12 amino acids.

This rearrangement joins TRBV7-8 to TRBJ2-3; the D gene is possibly TRBD2 (7 bases). In germline, CDR1 is SGHVS, CDR2 FQNEAQ. This CDR3 contains 17 residues. V was trimmed by 3 bases and J by 3 bases, leaving 19 bases between them. The CDR3 reads CASSFYGLGGKTDTQYF. In nucleotides, the CDR3 is TGTGCCAGCAGCTTTTACGGACTAGGGGGTAAAACAGATACGCAGTATTTT.

The genes are TRBV11-2 and TRBJ1-1, with unresolved D. In germline, CDR1 is SGHAT, CDR2 FQNNGV. Trimming stripped 5 bases from V and 4 bases from J, with 11 bases between. The CDR3 totals 13 residues. CDR3 in amino acids: CASSPREGTEAFF. The CDR3 nucleotides are TGTGCCAGCAGCCCCCGGGAGGGCACTGAAGCTTTCTTT.

The gene calls are TRBV11-2 and TRBJ2-7; D uncertain. The CDR3 is 15 amino acids. Germline CDR1 reads SGHAT; CDR2 reads FQNNGV. The germline V and J ends were trimmed by 6 bases and 5 bases, with 20 bases remaining between them. The CDR3 protein is CASRQQRTVWDEQYF. The CDR3 coding sequence is TGTGCCAGCAGACAACAAAGGACGGTATGGGACGAGCAGTACTTC.

A few counts support this clonotype. This chain uses TRBV5-1 with TRBJ1-6; TRBD1 matches at 8 bases. The V gene's germline CDR1 is SGHRS and CDR2 YFSETQ. V lost 0 bases to trimming and J lost 7 bases; unmatched junction nucleotides: 6. CDR3 size: 16 residues. CDR3 region: CASSLEVGQENSPLHF. CDR3 in DNA: TGCGCCAGCAGCTTGGAAGTGGGACAGGAGAATTCACCCCTCCACTTT.

The rearrangement joins TRBV27 to TRBJ2-1; 7 bases fit TRBD2. Germline assignment: CDR1 MNHEY and CDR2 SMNVEV (reference sequence). After removal of 0 bases from V and 5 bases from J, the junction contained 4 bases not matched to a gene. CDR3 length equals 15 residues. The CDR3 protein is CASSLSAGPHNEQFF. The CDR3 region has the DNA TGTGCCAGCAGTTTATCAGCGGGGCCCCACAATGAGCAGTTCTTC.

The rearrangement uses TRBV7-2 and TRBJ2-5; a possible D gene is TRBD2 (5 bases). Germline V gene sequence: CDR1 SGHTA, CDR2 FQGNSA. CDR3 length: 17 amino acids. Trimming stripped 5 bases from V and 5 bases from J, with 24 bases between. This CDR3 reads CASSLGNLGPSGETQYF. The CDR3 nucleotides are TGTGCCAGCAGCCTAGGGAACCTAGGGCCTTCGGGGGAGACCCAGTACTTC.

CDR3 sequence: CASLRDRAETQYF. The CDR3 bases are TGTGCCAGCCTCAGAGACAGGGCAGAGACCCAGTACTTC. This chain uses TRBV28 with TRBJ2-5; 7 bases match TRBD1. The CDR3 has 13 amino acids. V shed 8 bases and J 4 bases; nucleotides not matched to a gene: 7. CDR1 MDHEN and CDR2 SYDVKM come from the germline V gene.

This sequence joins TRBV3-1 and TRBJ2-3, with 9 bases that match TRBD2. The CDR3 is made up of 16 amino acids. V was clipped by 3 bases and J by 4 bases; unmatched bases: 8. Germline lookup yields CDR1 LGHDT and CDR2 YNNKEL (reference sequence). For the CDR3, the DNA is TGTGCCAGCAGCCAGCCGGCGGGGGGGCGTCCAGATACGCAGTATTTT. Translating gives CASSQPAGGRPDTQYF.